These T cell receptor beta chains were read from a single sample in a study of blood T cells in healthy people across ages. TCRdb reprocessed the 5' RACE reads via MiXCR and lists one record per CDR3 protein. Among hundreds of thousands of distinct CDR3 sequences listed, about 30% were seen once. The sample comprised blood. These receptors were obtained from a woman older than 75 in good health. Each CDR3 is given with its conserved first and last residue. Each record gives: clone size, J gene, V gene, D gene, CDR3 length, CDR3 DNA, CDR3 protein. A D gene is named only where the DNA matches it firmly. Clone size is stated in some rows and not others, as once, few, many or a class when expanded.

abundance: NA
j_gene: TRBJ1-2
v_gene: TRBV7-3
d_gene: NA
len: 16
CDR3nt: TGTGCCAGCAGCCCAGGCGACAGGCTAACTAACTATGGCCACACCTTC
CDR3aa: CASSPGDRLTNYGHTF

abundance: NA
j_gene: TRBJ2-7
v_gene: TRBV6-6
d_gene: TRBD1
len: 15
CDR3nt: TGTGCCAGCAGTTACTCCGGGACAGTGTCCTACGAGCAGTACTTC
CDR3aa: CASSYSGTVSYEQYF

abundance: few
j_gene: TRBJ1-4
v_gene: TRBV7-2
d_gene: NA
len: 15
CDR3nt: TGTGCCAGCAGCTTAAGACCCGCAACTAATGAAAAACTGTTTTTT
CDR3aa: CASSLRPATNEKLFF

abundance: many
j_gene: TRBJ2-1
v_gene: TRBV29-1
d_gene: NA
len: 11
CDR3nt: TGCAGCGTTGAAGATGCGAACCTTGGGTTCTTC
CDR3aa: CSVEDANLGFF

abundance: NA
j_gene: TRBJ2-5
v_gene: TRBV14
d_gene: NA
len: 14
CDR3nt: TGTGCCAGCAGCCAAGATGGCTGGGGGGACTGGCAGTACTTC
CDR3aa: CASSQDGWGDWQYF

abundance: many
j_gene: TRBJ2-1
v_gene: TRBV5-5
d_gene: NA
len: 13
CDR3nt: TGTGCCAGCAGCTTCCCTACCTACAATGAGCAGTTCTTC
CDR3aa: CASSFPTYNEQFF

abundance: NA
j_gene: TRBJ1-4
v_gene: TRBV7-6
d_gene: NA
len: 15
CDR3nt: TGTGCCAGCAGCCCGCGTGGCAGGAGAAATGAAAAACTGTTTTTT
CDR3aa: CASSPRGRRNEKLFF

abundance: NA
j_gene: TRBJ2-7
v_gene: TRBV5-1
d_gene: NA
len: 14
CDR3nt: TGCGCCAGCAGCCCCCGGAGTCAGGACTACGAGCAGTACTTC
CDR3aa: CASSPRSQDYEQYF

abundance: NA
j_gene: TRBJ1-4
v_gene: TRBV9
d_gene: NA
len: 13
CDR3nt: TGTGCCAGCAGCGTAGACCCGAATGAAAAACTGTTTTTT
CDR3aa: CASSVDPNEKLFF

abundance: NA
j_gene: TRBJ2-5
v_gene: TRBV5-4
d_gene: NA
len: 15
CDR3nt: TGTGCCAGCAGCTTTCGGCAGGAACGGCAAAATGAGCAGTACTTC
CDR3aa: CASSFRQERQNEQYF

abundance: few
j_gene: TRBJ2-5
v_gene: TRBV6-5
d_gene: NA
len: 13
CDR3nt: TGTGCCAGCAGTTGGGGGCTACAAGAGACCCAGTACTTC
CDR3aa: CASSWGLQETQYF

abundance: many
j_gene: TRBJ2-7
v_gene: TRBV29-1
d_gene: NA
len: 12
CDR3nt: TGCAGCGGGGAGGAGGGGGGTCACGAGCAGTACTTC
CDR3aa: CSGEEGGHEQYF

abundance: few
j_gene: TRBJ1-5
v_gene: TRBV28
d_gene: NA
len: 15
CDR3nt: TGTGCCAGCGCTGCAACAGGCGCCGGGGGTAAGCCCCAGCATTTT
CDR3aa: CASAATGAGGKPQHF

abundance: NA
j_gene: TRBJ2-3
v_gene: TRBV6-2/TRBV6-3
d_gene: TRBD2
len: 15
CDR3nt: TGTGCCAGCAGTTTACGGCGGGGGGGCCGCGATACGCAGTATTTT
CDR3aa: CASSLRRGGRDTQYF

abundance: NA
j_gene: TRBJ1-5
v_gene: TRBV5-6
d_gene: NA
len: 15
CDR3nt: TGTGCCAGCAGCTTGGGAGGTCCTGGCAATCAGCCCCAGCATTTT
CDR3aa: CASSLGGPGNQPQHF

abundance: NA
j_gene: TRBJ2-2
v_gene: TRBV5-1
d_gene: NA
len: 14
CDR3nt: TGCGCCAGCAGCTTAGGGGTGAACACCGGGGAGCTGTTTTTT
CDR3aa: CASSLGVNTGELFF

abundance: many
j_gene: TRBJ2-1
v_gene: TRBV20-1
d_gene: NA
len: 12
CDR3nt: TGCAGTGCTAGTGTGACTAACGATGAGCAGTTCTTC
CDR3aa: CSASVTNDEQFF

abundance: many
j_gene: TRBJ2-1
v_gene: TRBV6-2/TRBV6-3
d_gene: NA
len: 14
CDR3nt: TGTGCCAGCAGTTACGAACGAAGGGTCAATGAGCAGTTCTTC
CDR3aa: CASSYERRVNEQFF

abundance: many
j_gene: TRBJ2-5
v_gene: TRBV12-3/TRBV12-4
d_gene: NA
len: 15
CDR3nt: TGTGCCAGCAGGGGGGCGGGGAGCTTCCAAGAGACCCAGTACTTC
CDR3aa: CASRGAGSFQETQYF

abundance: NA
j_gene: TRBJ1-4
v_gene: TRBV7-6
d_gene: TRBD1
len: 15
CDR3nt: TGTGCCAGCAGCTTGGGTCCCGGGACAGCCGGGAAACTGTTTTTT
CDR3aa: CASSLGPGTAGKLFF

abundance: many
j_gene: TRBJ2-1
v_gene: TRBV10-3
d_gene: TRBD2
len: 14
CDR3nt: TGTGCCGCCTCTAGCGGGGGGGCTATGAATGAGCAGTTCTTC
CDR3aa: CAASSGGAMNEQFF

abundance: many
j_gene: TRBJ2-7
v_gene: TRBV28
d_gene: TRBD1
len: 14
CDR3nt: TGTGCCAGCAGCCGCCCGGGACAGGGAGGCGAGCAGTACTTC
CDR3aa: CASSRPGQGGEQYF

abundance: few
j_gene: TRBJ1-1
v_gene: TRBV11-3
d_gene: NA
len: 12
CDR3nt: TGTGCCAGCAGCTTAGATAAGAGCGAAGCTTTCTTT
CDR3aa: CASSLDKSEAFF

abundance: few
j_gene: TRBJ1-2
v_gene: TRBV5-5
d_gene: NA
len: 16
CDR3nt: TGTGCCAGCAGCTTGGCCCCCGACAGTTCTAACTATGGCTACACCTTC
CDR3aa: CASSLAPDSSNYGYTF

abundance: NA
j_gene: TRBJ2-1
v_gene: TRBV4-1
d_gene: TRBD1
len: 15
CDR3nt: TGCGCCAGCAGAGGTCCGGGACAGGGCGGGGATGAGCAGTTCTTC
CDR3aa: CASRGPGQGGDEQFF

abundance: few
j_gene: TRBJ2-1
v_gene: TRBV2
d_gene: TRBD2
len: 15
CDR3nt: TGTGCCAGCAGTAAAAGACTAGCGGTCGGCAATGAGCAGTTCTTC
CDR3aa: CASSKRLAVGNEQFF

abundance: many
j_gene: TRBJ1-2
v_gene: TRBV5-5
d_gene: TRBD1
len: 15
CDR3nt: TGTGCCAGCAGCCAACCCGGGACAGGGCCCTATGGCTACACCTTC
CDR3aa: CASSQPGTGPYGYTF

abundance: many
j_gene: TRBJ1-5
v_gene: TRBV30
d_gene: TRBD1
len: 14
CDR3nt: TGTGCCTGGAGTATCGGACAGGGTGATCAGCCCCAGCATTTT
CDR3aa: CAWSIGQGDQPQHF

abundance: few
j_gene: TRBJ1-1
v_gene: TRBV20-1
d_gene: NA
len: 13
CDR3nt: TGCAGTGCTGGGGGAGGGGTCACGACTGAAGCTTTCTTT
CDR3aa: CSAGGGVTTEAFF

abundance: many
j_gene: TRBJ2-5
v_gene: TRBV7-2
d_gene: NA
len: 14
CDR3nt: TGTGCCAGCAGCATTGGAACTAGCTGGGAGACCCAGTACTTC
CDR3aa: CASSIGTSWETQYF

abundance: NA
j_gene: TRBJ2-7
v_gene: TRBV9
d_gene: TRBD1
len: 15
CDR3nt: TGTGACAGCAGCGTAGAGATCGAGACAGGGTCCGAGCAGTACTTC
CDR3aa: CDSSVEIETGSEQYF

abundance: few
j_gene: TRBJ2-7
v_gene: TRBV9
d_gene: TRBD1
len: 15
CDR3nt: TGCGCCAGCAGCACCACAGGGGGTGATACCTACGAGCAGTACTTC
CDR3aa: CASSTTGGDTYEQYF

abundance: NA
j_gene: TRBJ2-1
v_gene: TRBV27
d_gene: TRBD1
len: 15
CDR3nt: TGTGCCAGCAGCCTGCAGGGGGCCAAAACGGAGACCCAGTTCTTC
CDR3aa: CASSLQGAKTETQFF

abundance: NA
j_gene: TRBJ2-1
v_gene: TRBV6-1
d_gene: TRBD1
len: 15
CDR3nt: TGTGCCAGCAGAGGGGCGGGACAGGGCCGCAATGAGCAGTTCTTC
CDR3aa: CASRGAGQGRNEQFF

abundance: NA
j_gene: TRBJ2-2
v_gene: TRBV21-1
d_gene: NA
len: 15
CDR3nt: TGTGCCAGCTTCGACAGGGGGGAAATCACCGGGGAGCTGTTTTTT
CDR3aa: CASFDRGEITGELFF

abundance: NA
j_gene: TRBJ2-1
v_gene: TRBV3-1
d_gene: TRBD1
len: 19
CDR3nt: TGTGCCAGCAGCAGATTTCCGGGACAGGCGAGAACCTCCTACAATGAGCAGTTCTTC
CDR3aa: CASSRFPGQARTSYNEQFF

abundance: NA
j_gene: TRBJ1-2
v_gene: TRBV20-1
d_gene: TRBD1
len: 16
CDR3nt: TGCAGTGCTAGTTGGTGGACAGGGGGCAATAGGTATGGCTACACCTTC
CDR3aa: CSASWWTGGNRYGYTF

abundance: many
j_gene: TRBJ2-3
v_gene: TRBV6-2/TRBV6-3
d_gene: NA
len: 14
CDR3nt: TGTGCCAGCAGTCCTGGGGGGCCCCTGGATACGCAGTATTTT
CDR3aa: CASSPGGPLDTQYF

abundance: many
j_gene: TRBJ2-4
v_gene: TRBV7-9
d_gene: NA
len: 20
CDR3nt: TGTGCCAGCAGCTCACTACGTGACAGGGTGGGACTCCTAGCCAAAAACATTCAGTACTTC
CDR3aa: CASSSLRDRVGLLAKNIQYF

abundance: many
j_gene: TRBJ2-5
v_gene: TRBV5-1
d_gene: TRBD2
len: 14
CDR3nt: TGCGCCAGCAGCTTCTCGGGACTAGCTGAGACCCAGTACTTC
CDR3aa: CASSFSGLAETQYF

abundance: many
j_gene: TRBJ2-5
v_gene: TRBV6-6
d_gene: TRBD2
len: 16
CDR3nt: TGTGCCATCGGGGGGGGACTAGCGGGGTTGGGAGAGACCCAGTACTTC
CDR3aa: CAIGGGLAGLGETQYF

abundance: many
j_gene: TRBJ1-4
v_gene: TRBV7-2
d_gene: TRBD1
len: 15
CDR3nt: TGTGCCAGCAGCTTAGACGGACAGGGGTTCGAAAAACTGTTTTTT
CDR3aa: CASSLDGQGFEKLFF

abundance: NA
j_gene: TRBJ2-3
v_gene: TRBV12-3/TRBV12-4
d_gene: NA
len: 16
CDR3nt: TGTGCCAGCAGTGGGGGTTGGGGGACTGAATCAGATACGCAGTATTTT
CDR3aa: CASSGGWGTESDTQYF

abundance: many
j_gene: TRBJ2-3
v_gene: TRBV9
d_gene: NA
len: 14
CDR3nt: TGTGCCAGCAGTGACGGGACTAGCACAGATACGCAGTATTTT
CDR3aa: CASSDGTSTDTQYF

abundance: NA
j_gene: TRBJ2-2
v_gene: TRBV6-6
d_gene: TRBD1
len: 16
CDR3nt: TGTGCCAGCAGTTACTCTCCTGGACAGGGGGCCGGGGAGCTGTTTTTT
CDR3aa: CASSYSPGQGAGELFF

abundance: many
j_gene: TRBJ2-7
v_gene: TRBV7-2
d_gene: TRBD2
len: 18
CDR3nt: TGTGCCAGCAGCTTAGAAGCCGGTGTGGGGCTAGCGGTCTACGAGCAGTACTTC
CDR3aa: CASSLEAGVGLAVYEQYF

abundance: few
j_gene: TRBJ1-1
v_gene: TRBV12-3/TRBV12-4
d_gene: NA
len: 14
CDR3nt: TGTGCCAGCAGTTTTAAGGCGGCAGGGGCTGAAGCTTTCTTT
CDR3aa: CASSFKAAGAEAFF

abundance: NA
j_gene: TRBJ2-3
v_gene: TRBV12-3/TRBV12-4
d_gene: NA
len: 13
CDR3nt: TGTGCCAGCAGTTTAAAAGGACAAGCGGCGCAGTATTTT
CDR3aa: CASSLKGQAAQYF

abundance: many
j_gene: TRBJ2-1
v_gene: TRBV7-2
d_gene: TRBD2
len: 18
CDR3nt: TGTGCCAGCAGCCTTTCCGGGACTAGCGGGGCCCACCCCAATGAGCAGTTCTTC
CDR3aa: CASSLSGTSGAHPNEQFF

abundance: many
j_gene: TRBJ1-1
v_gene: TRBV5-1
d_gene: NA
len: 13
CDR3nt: TGCGCCAGCAGTCAGGCATCACGGACTGAAGCTTTCTTT
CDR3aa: CASSQASRTEAFF

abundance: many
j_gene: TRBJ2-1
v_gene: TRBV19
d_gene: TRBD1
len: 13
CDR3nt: TGTGCCAGTAGTAGTCACAGGGGGTATGAGCAGTTCTTC
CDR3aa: CASSSHRGYEQFF

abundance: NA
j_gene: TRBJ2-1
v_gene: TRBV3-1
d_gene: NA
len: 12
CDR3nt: TGTGCCAGCAGCTACAGGGAAAATGAGCAGTTCTTC
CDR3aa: CASSYRENEQFF

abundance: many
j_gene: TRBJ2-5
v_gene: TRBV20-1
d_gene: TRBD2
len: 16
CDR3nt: TGCAGTGCTAGAGATATGCAGCGGGGGGCTCAAGAGACCCAGTACTTC
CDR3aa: CSARDMQRGAQETQYF

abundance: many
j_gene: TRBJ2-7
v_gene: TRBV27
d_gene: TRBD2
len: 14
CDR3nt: TGTGCCAGCAGTTTAGCGGGAGAGATCTACGAGCAGTACTTC
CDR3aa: CASSLAGEIYEQYF

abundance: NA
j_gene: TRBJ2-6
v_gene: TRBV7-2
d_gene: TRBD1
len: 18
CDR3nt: TGTGCCAGCAGCTTCCGCGTAAGGGGGCTGAGTGGGGCCAACGTCCTGACTTTC
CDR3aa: CASSFRVRGLSGANVLTF

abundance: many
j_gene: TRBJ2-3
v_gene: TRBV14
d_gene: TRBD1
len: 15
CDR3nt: TGTGCCAGCAGCCAAGAGACAGGGGGCACAGATACGCAGTATTTT
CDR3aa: CASSQETGGTDTQYF

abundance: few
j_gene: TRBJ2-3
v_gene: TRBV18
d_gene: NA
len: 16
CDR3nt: TGTGCCAGCTCACAAAGGGACAATTTTCTGAAAGATACGCAGTATTTT
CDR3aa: CASSQRDNFLKDTQYF